Sequencing of this TCR beta chain was carried out in a study of T cells expressing NK-cell markers. Germline-derived CDR1 and CDR2 are SGHKS and YYEKEE (reference sequence). This CDR3 is 14 amino acids long. From the 5' RACE reads, TCRdb lists one entry per CDR3 protein and no DNA. This sample's table reports 500,000 to 700,000 distinct CDR3 sequences. The chain employs TRBV5-5 and TRBJ2-3; TCRdb gives TRBD1 as the D gene, but with no DNA this cannot be confirmed. This sequence was found in a man aged 18-30 years in good health. The sequenced sample consisted of blood T cells: a sorted CD56 or NKG2C T cell subset, CD4+ or CD8+ T cells, or bulk PBMC T cells (not recorded which). The CDR3 loop is CASSFIEGTDTQYF. Based on the CDR3 plus reference TRBV5-5 and TRBJ2-3, the full variable domain is DAGVTQSPTHLIKTRGQQVTLRCSPISGHKSVSWYQQVLGQGPQFIFQYYEKEERGRGNFPDRFSARQFPNYSSELNVNALLLGDSALYLCASSFIEGTDTQYFGPGTRLTVL.